The present T cell receptor (beta chain) was sequenced within a study of shared clonotypes between healthy human individuals. CDR3 size: 13 residues. Trimming took 1 base from V and 4 from J, leaving 6 bases between them. Germline values: CDR1 SGHTA, CDR2 FQGNSA. Tens of thousands of T cell genomes (roughly 0.2 ug DNA) went into each sorted-subset replicate. This table comes from immunoSEQ multiplex PCR, and its TCRdb copy is limited to in-frame clones, with some not included. The top ten hold approximately 0.52% of the sample, which has more than 1 million clones, about 80% seen once. Worth noting for this clone: Its antigen is unidentified.

Splitting of CD4+ cells produced CD45RA+ naive and CD45RA-negative memory subsets. General study points: Among non-shared clonotypes, generation probabilities were lower than among those shared by all four donors.

The chain has TRBV7-2 and TRBJ2-3; D perhaps matches TRBD1 (5 bases). The specimen was memory CD4+ T cells from PBMCs. Specified subset: CD45RA-negative fraction. The receptor was derived from a man younger than 35 in good health. Some clones in this sample may be carry-over from other donors' samples. CDR3 loop: CASSLGQSDTQYF. The CDR3, as DNA: TGTGCCAGCAGCTTAGGACAGTCAGATACGCAGTATTTT.